The next 12 T cell receptor beta chains were all read from a single sample in a study of T cells after yellow fever vaccination. From the 5' RACE reads, TCRdb called clonotypes with MiXCR, one entry per CDR3 protein. Among a few hundred thousand distinct CDR3 sequences listed, 6.9% were seen once. Material: CD4+ T cells sorted from PBMCs, obtained 15 days after the yellow fever booster vaccination. These receptors were obtained from a man aged 25 to 45 who received the YFV17D yellow fever vaccine.

This rearrangement joins TRBV20-1 to TRBJ2-5, with D perhaps matching TRBD2 (5 bases). CDR3 size: 15 residues. Germline CDR1 and CDR2: DFQATT and SNEGSKA (reference sequence). Trimming cost V 0 bases and J 2 bases, with 13 bases left between them. The CDR3 bases are TGCAGTGCTAGAGATTTGGGTAGCGTTCAAGAGACCCAGTACTTC. This gives the protein CSARDLGSVQETQYF.

The table lists this clonotype with a few counts. The rearrangement uses TRBV20-1 and TRBJ2-5; D might be TRBD2 (6 bases). In germline, CDR1 is DFQATT, CDR2 SNEGSKA (reference sequence). The germline V and J ends were trimmed by 1 base and 1 base, with 13 bases remaining between them. This CDR3 has 15 amino acids. The CDR3 here is CSARASSSVQETQYF. The CDR3 nucleotides read TGCAGTGCTAGAGCATCTTCTAGCGTCCAAGAGACCCAGTACTTC.

This rearrangement joins TRBV4-3 to TRBJ1-2, with D possibly being TRBD1 (6 bases). Germline assignment: CDR1 LGHNA and CDR2 YSLEER. The CDR3 consists of 15 residues. V was clipped by 4 bases and J by 4 bases, with 16 bases between them. The CDR3 reads CASSPGGALSYGYTF. The CDR3 bases are TGCGCCAGCAGCCCTGGGGGGGCGCTAAGCTATGGCTACACCTTC.

This clonotype was counted ten times or more. The V call is TRBV18, the J call TRBJ2-1; 7 bases line up with TRBD2. The J segment lost 3 bases and the V segment lost 4 bases, leaving 9 bases of the junction unmatched. The germline V gene has CDR1 KGHSH and CDR2 LQKENI. The CDR3 runs to 16 residues. CDR3 residues: CASSHALLADYNEQFF. CDR3 DNA: TGTGCCAGCTCACACGCACTCCTAGCGGACTACAATGAGCAGTTCTTC.

The sample holds a few counts of this clonotype. V is TRBV10-1 and J is TRBJ2-2; D is perhaps TRBD1 or TRBD2 (6 bases each). Between the trimmed V and J ends, which lost 8 bases and 7 bases, there was a span of 14 bases. The CDR3 has 13 residues. In germline, CDR1 is WNHNN, CDR2 SYGVQD (reference sequence). The CDR3 reads CASETGAHGELFF. As DNA, the CDR3 is TGCGCCAGCGAGACGGGGGCCCACGGGGAGCTGTTTTTT.

This clonotype was seen more than once but under ten times. The V and J genes are TRBV25-1 and TRBJ2-7; D call uncertain. CDR3 length: 12 amino acids. Germline V CDR1 and CDR2: MGHDK, SYGVNS. Trimming stripped 6 bases from V and 3 bases from J, with 9 bases between. The CDR3 nucleotides are TGTGCCAGCAGCCCCTGGGGCTACGAGCAGTACTTC. It translates to CASSPWGYEQYF.

In this sample, this clonotype turned up a few times. The chain employs TRBV12-3 or TRBV12-4 and TRBJ2-2, with 13 bases lining up with TRBD2. After removal of 6 bases from V and 3 bases from J, the junction contained 13 bases not matched to a gene. CDR3 size: 19 residues. This CDR3 is CASSQPTSGRALDTGELFF. The CDR3 nucleotides read TGTGCCAGCAGCCAACCAACTAGCGGGAGGGCCCTCGACACCGGGGAGCTGTTTTTT.

The genes are TRBV4-3 and TRBJ1-2; TRBD1 might be the D (6 bases). The CDR3 runs to 15 residues. Trimming pared 4 bases from V and 2 bases from J, leaving 14 bases between. Germline assignment: CDR1 LGHNA and CDR2 YSLEER. The CDR3 loop is CASSLSGATNYGYTF. Written as DNA, the CDR3 is TGCGCCAGCAGCCTATCAGGGGCGACAAACTATGGCTACACCTTC.

This clonotype was picked up many times. J is TRBJ2-7 and V is TRBV12-3 or TRBV12-4, with 7 bases fitting TRBD1. This CDR3 is 14 amino acids long. Trimming at V came to 5 bases and at J to 2 bases, leaving 6 bases not matched to a gene. CDR3 in amino acids: CASSPTGRPYEQYF. DNA for the CDR3: TGTGCCAGCAGTCCGACAGGGCGACCCTACGAGCAGTACTTC.

The V gene is TRBV5-5, the J gene TRBJ2-2; the D gene is possibly TRBD1 (5 bases). CDR3 size: 14 residues. The germline V gene has CDR1 SGHKS and CDR2 YYEKEE (reference sequence). Trimming removed 2 bases from V and 11 bases from J, with 16 bases in between. Here the CDR3 reads CASSLAHRTSELFF. The CDR3 bases are TGTGCCAGCAGCTTAGCTCACAGGACGTCTGAGCTGTTTTTT. Using reference TRBV5-5 and TRBJ2-2 for the parts outside the CDR3, the full variable domain is DAGVTQSPTHLIKTRGQQVTLRCSPISGHKSVSWYQQVLGQGPQFIFQYYEKEERGRGNFPDRFSARQFPNYSSELNVNALLLGDSALYLCASSLAHRTSELFFGEGSRLTVL.

This clonotype was observed many times. The chain couples TRBV5-1 to TRBJ1-5; D is possibly TRBD1 (5 bases). CDR3 length: 15 amino acids. Germline V CDR1 and CDR2: SGHRS, YFSETQ. The V gene lost 4 bases and the J gene lost 5 bases, with 16 bases spanning the gap. The CDR3 protein is CASSDGPQGDQPQHF. The CDR3, as DNA: TGCGCCAGCAGCGATGGCCCCCAGGGAGATCAGCCCCAGCATTTT.

The J gene is TRBJ2-1, the V gene TRBV18, with 7 bases matching TRBD2. V was pared by 4 bases and J by 7 bases, with 10 bases of the junction left unmatched. This CDR3 contains 15 residues. CDR1 is KGHSH and CDR2 is LQKENI in the germline V gene. The CDR3 protein is CASSLSASGRNEQFF. The CDR3 region has the DNA TGTGCCAGCTCACTCTCCGCTAGCGGTAGAAATGAGCAGTTCTTC.